Presented here are 8 T cell receptor beta chains from one specimen sequenced in a study of T cell responses to AZD1222 COVID-19 vaccine. The protocol was immunoSEQ multiplex PCR, while the TCRdb copy is restricted to in-frame clones and leaves out a portion. Of 100,000 to 110,000 clones in the sample, 92% were seen once. The sequencing used peripheral blood, collected on day 0 of AZD1222 vaccination. These receptors all come from an adult in good health.

CDR3 sequence reads: CASSSRTGRGNTIYF. The DNA for the CDR3 is TGTGCCAGCAGTTCCAGGACAGGGCGCGGAAACACCATATATTTT. This chain joins TRBV27 and TRBJ1-3, with 8 bases matching TRBD1. Per the germline V gene, CDR1 is MNHEY and CDR2 is SMNVEV (reference sequence). Germline trimming cut 4 bases from V and 4 bases from J; bases unmatched to any gene: 6. The length of the CDR3 is 15 residues.

The chain uses TRBV28 and TRBJ2-3; 13 bases are shared with TRBD2. Looked up from germline, CDR1 is MDHEN and CDR2 is SYDVKM. CDR3 length: 16 residues. The V and J ends lost 5 bases and 2 bases, in that order; junction bases with no gene match: 4. DNA of the CDR3: TGTGCCAGCAGTGGACTAGCGGGAGATGTCACAGATACGCAGTATTTT. This encodes CASSGLAGDVTDTQYF.

This clone was seen a handful of times. The V and J genes are TRBV28 and TRBJ1-5, with TRBD1 matching over 8 bases. V trimming: 2 bases; J trimming: 3 bases; junction bases outside the gene matches: 6. Germline V gene data show CDR1 as MDHEN and CDR2 as SYDVKM. This CDR3 has 16 amino acids. The CDR3 spells CASSLPGTGLNQPQHF. The CDR3 DNA follows: TGTGCCAGCAGTTTACCCGGGACAGGACTCAATCAGCCCCAGCATTTT.

This CDR3 is CASSLFVGVKGSTDTQYF. CDR3 nucleotide sequence: TGTGCCAGCAGTTTATTTGTGGGGGTAAAGGGTAGCACAGATACGCAGTATTTT. The chain carries TRBV28 and TRBJ2-3; the D gene could be TRBD1 or TRBD2 (5 bases each). Germline-derived CDR1 and CDR2 are MDHEN and SYDVKM. V dropped 1 base and J dropped 0 bases, with 17 bases sitting between them. The CDR3 totals 18 residues.

The V call is TRBV30, the J call TRBJ2-2; D perhaps matches TRBD2 (6 bases). Germline CDR1 GTSNPN, CDR2 SVGIG (reference sequence). Trimming left V 1 base short and J 6 bases short, with 6 bases between. The CDR3 covers 12 residues. CDR3 protein: CAWSAGAGELFF. CDR3 DNA: TGTGCCTGGAGTGCGGGGGCCGGGGAGCTGTTTTTT.

This chain uses TRBV28 with TRBJ2-4; no definite D call. Germline V CDR1 and CDR2: MDHEN, SYDVKM. Trimming cost V 7 bases and J 0 bases, with 7 bases left between them. This CDR3 comprises 13 residues. The CDR3 DNA reads as TGTGCCAGCAACCACGAAGCCAAAAACATTCAGTACTTC. This gives the protein CASNHEAKNIQYF. Full variable domain (rest looked up from reference TRBV28 and TRBJ2-4): DVKVTQSSRYLVKRTGEKVFLECVQDMDHENMFWYRQDPGLGLRLIYFSYDVKMKEKGDIPEGYSVSREKKERFSLILESASTNQTSMYLCASNHEAKNIQYFGAGTRLSVL.

This rearrangement joins TRBV6-5 to TRBJ2-7, with D possibly TRBD1 on 6 matching bases. The V end lost 0 bases, the J end lost 0 bases, and 12 bases lay between the germline ends. The germline V gene encodes CDR1 MNHEY and CDR2 SVGAGI. CDR3 size: 16 residues. CDR3 sequence: CASSYSSGHSSYEQYF. The DNA for the CDR3 is TGTGCCAGCAGTTACTCCTCGGGACATAGCTCCTACGAGCAGTACTTC.

This chain joins TRBV7-9 and TRBJ2-2; the D gene is possibly TRBD1 (7 bases). Germline V gives CDR1 SEHNR, CDR2 FQNEAQ (reference sequence). The CDR3 sequence is 14 residues long. Between the trimmed V and J ends, which lost 9 bases and 6 bases, there was a span of 17 bases. DNA of the CDR3: TGTGCCAGTGGAGGGGGCGAATTTTCCGGGGAGCTGTTTTTT. The encoded protein is CASGGGEFSGELFF. Variable domain in full (rest from reference TRBV7-9 and TRBJ2-2): DTGVSQNPRHKITKRGQNVTFRCDPISEHNRLYWYRQTLGQGPEFLTYFQNEAQLEKSRLLSDRFSAERPKGSFSTLEIQRTEQGDSAMYLCASGGGEFSGELFFGEGSRLTVL.